Each of the 11 T cell receptor beta chains below was sequenced from the same sample in a study of graft-versus-host responses after intestinal transplantation. The method was immunoSEQ multiplex PCR; TCRdb's version includes in-frame clones alone and lacks a portion of them. Here the sample spans around 90,000 clones, about nine tenths being singletons. No antigen has been assigned to these receptors. Sequencing was performed on unstimulated CD8+ T cells sorted from spleen or lymph node cells, taken before transplant. The receptor set was obtained from a human donor who was the organ donor for an intestinal transplant.

The chain uses TRBV6-1 and TRBJ2-5; tentative D call: TRBD1 (5 bases). The V and J ends lost 1 base and 5 bases respectively, with 14 bases between them. Per the germline V gene, CDR1 is MNHNS and CDR2 is SASEGT. The CDR3 is made up of 15 amino acids. CDR3 coding DNA: TGTGCCAGCAGTGAAGAGGACACTAAGGGGGAGACCCAGTACTTC. This encodes CASSEEDTKGETQYF.

This sequence joins TRBV29-1 and TRBJ2-2; possibly TRBD1 for D (5 bases). V lost 5 bases and J lost 3, with 10 bases in between. The CDR3 consists of 13 residues. The germline V gene encodes CDR1 SQVTM and CDR2 ANQGSEA. The CDR3 spells CSVRRGDTGELFF. Here the CDR3 DNA reads TGCAGCGTTCGTAGGGGTGACACCGGGGAGCTGTTTTTT.

The count of this clone is one. This rearrangement joins TRBV6-1 to TRBJ2-5, with TRBD2 as a possible D gene (5 bases). V was pared by 7 bases and J by 3 bases, with 12 bases between. CDR3 size: 13 residues. Per the germline V gene, CDR1 is MNHNS and CDR2 is SASEGT. CDR3 sequence reads: CASNPGIEETQYF. CDR3 nucleotides: TGTGCCAGCAATCCGGGGATAGAAGAGACCCAGTACTTC.

This CDR3 is CASSQDAKREARWQYF. The CDR3 DNA is TGTGCCAGCAGCCAAGACGCCAAGCGGGAGGCCCGGTGGCAGTACTTC. The chain uses TRBV4-2 and TRBJ2-7; 9 bases agree with TRBD2. The V gene end was trimmed by 0 bases and the J gene end by 9 bases; junction bases not matched to a gene: 12. This CDR3 has 16 residues. CDR1 and CDR2 (germline): LGHNA, YNFKEQ.

This chain joins TRBV10-1 and TRBJ2-7; D remains ambiguous. The germline V and J ends were trimmed by 3 bases and 6 bases, with 6 bases remaining between them. The CDR3 totals 11 residues. Germline lookup yields CDR1 WNHNN and CDR2 SYGVQD (reference sequence). CDR3 bases: TGCGCCAGCAGTGACGGGTTCGAGCAGTACTTC. Translated, it gives CASSDGFEQYF.

The chain uses TRBV18 and TRBJ2-7, with 7 nucleotides matching TRBD1. CDR1 is KGHSH, CDR2 LQKENI, per germline. The J segment lost 3 bases and the V segment lost 2 bases, leaving 7 bases of the junction unmatched. CDR3 size: 15 residues. The CDR3: CASSPDGTDIYEQYF. The DNA for the CDR3 is TGTGCCAGCTCACCAGACGGGACAGACATCTACGAGCAGTACTTC.

This chain joins TRBV28 and TRBJ2-2, with D possibly being TRBD2 (6 bases). Germline CDR1 and CDR2: MDHEN and SYDVKM. Trimming took 3 bases from V and 6 from J, leaving 8 bases between them. The CDR3 has 13 residues. The CDR3: CASSFGGAGELFF. DNA of the CDR3: TGTGCCAGCAGTTTCGGGGGAGCCGGGGAGCTGTTTTTT.

The rearrangement uses TRBV4-1 and TRBJ1-5, with D unclear. CDR3 length: 18 amino acids. The V gene lost 1 base and the J gene lost 4 bases, with 20 bases spanning the gap. Germline loops: CDR1 MGHRA, CDR2 YSYEKL. Written as DNA, the CDR3 is TGCGCCAGCAGCCAAGCTCCCTCAGCAGGAGGGAGGAATCAGCCCCAGCATTTT. It codes for CASSQAPSAGGRNQPQHF.

The chain is built from TRBV5-1 and TRBJ1-2; the D gene is possibly TRBD1 (5 bases). The CDR3 is made up of 15 amino acids. With 5 bases removed from V and 7 bases from J, the gap between germline ends came to 21 bases. Germline assignment: CDR1 SGHRS and CDR2 YFSETQ. CDR3 region: CASRPAMDTGGGYTF. The CDR3 DNA sequence: TGCGCCAGCAGACCGGCTATGGACACGGGAGGTGGCTACACCTTC.

The V gene is TRBV6-4, the J gene TRBJ1-1; maybe TRBD1 (5 bases). The V gene's germline CDR1 is MRHNA and CDR2 SNTAGT. This CDR3 spans 13 amino acids. With 5 bases removed from V and 3 bases from J, the gap between germline ends came to 10 bases. The CDR3 here is CASSWGADTEAFF. CDR3 DNA: TGTGCCAGCAGTTGGGGCGCGGACACTGAAGCTTTCTTT.

The V and J genes are TRBV7-3 and TRBJ1-4, with D tentatively TRBD1 (6 bases). The V gene lost 4 bases and the J gene lost 6 bases, with 15 bases spanning the gap. The CDR3 length is 15 residues. Germline-derived CDR1 and CDR2 are SGHTA and FQGTGA. CDR3 DNA: TGTGCCAGCAGCTCACAGGGAGAGGGGGATGAAAAACTGTTTTTT. Translation gives CASSSQGEGDEKLFF.